The clone carrying this T cell receptor beta chain occurred many times. Antigen specificity is unknown. The sample comes from a study of T cells in Graves' hyperthyroidism and ophthalmopathy. Turning to the study itself: The initial diagnosis was the point when peripheral blood was collected, ahead of any treatment.

The ends lost 5 bases at V and 2 bases at J; junction bases unmatched: 5. This CDR3 has 14 amino acids. Whole-study results and caveats: By a 13 V-J model, ophthalmopathy was set apart from stable hyperthyroidism. Among thyroid clonotypes expanded above 0.001, most also appeared in blood.

Amplified TCR beta CDR3 regions derived from RNA transcripts. The primer set for the first-round RT-PCR of the TCR CDR3 was HTBI. MiXCR, run by TCRdb on the multiplex PCR reads, gives a single entry per CDR3 protein. Here the sample spans under 40,000 distinct CDR3 sequences, about 47% being singletons. The chain employs TRBV12-3 or TRBV12-4 and TRBJ1-1, with 7 bases matching TRBD1. The origin of this receptor is a man aged 35 to 55 with Graves' ophthalmopathy. Specimen: blood. The CDR3 nucleotides read TGTGCCAGCAGTCCTGGGACAGATAACACTGAAGCTTTCTTT. It is translated as CASSPGTDNTEAFF.